This T cell receptor beta chain was sequenced in a study of T-cell memory formation after mild COVID-19. On the study more broadly: Clusters of TCRs were largely donor specific.

TCRdb processed the 5' RACE reads anew with MiXCR; each CDR3 protein has one entry. The data hold a few hundred thousand distinct CDR3 sequences, with roughly 20% observed a single time. The table lists this clonotype with a few counts. The antigen is not known. General study findings and limits: The second-wave clones peaking on day 37 were not confirmed as SARS-CoV-2-specific.

The receptor was derived from an adult woman who had mild COVID-19 (a few samples of this study predate the infection). Cell type and time point are not known. The sample comprised PBMCs or a T cell subset sorted from them (not recorded which).

CDR3 in amino acids: CASSLEGRETQYF. The CDR3 bases are TGCGCCAGCAGCTTGGAGGGGCGAGAGACCCAGTACTTC. The chain recombines TRBV5-1 with TRBJ2-5, with D perhaps TRBD1 (5 bases). CDR1 and CDR2 from the germline V gene are SGHRS and YFSETQ. The V end lost 0 bases, the J end lost 4 bases, and 7 bases lay between the germline ends. This CDR3 region has 13 residues.